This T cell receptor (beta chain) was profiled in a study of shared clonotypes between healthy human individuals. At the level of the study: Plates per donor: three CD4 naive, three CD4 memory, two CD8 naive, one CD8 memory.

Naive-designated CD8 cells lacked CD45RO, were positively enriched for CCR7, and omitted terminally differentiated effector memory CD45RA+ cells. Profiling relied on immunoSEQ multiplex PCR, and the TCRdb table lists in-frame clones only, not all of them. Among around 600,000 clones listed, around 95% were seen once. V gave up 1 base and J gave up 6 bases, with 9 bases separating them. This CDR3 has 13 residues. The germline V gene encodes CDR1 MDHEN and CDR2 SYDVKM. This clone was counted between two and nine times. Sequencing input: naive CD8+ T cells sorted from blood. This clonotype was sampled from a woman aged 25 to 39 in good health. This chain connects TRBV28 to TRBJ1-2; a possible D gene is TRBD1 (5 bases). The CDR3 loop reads CASSLSGSNGYTF. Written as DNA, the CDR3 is TGTGCCAGCAGTTTATCAGGGTCTAATGGCTACACCTTC.